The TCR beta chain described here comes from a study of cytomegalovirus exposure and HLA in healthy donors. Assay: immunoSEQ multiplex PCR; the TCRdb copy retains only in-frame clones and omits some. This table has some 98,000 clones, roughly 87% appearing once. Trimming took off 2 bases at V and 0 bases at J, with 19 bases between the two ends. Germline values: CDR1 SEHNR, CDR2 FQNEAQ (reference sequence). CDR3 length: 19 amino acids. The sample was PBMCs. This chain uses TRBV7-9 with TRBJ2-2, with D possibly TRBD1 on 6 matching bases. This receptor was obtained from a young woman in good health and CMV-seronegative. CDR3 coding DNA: TGTGCCAGCAGCTTATCCCACCTCGGTGGGGGCGCGAACACCGGGGAGCTGTTTTTT. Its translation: CASSLSHLGGGANTGELFF.